One sample yielded the 30 T cell receptor beta chains listed below, sequenced in a study of read filtering for tumor transcriptome and immune sequencing (dated by TCRdb to about 2020). These reads were obtained on an Illumina HiSeq 4000. TCR libraries were built from approximately 400 ng RNA with the Immunoverse kit, using molecular barcoded adaptors covering alpha/delta and beta/gamma chains. TCRdb trimmed public reads at Q25 via fastp, called clones via MiXCR and kept in-frame beta chains. When rows share a CDR3 protein, they turn into one entry using the most common DNA and genes. A total of 30,000 to 45,000 distinct CDR3 sequences appear in this sample, roughly 13% of them only once. The biggest ten clones account for 35% to 45% of the sample. Source material: a population of CD138-negative cells sorted from bone marrow. This specimen's cell subset or site label, per the study, means: bone marrow mononuclear cells depleted of CD138+ plasma/myeloma cells by negative magnetic selection. The receptors stem from a donor over 35 with multiple myeloma.

This clonotype was detected ten times or more. The chain employs TRBV24-1 and TRBJ2-2, with no clear D. V was cut by 7 bases and J by 5 bases, with 10 bases left in between. The germline V gene has CDR1 KGHDR and CDR2 SFDVKD. CDR3 length equals 13 residues. The CDR3, as DNA: TGTGCCACCAGACCGACGAGGACCGGGGAGCTGTTTTTT. Amino acids: CATRPTRTGELFF.

This clonotype was counted between two and nine times. The chain couples TRBV30 to TRBJ2-1; 11 bases agree with TRBD1. CDR3 size: 15 residues. V was clipped by 4 bases and J by 3 bases; unmatched bases: 5. Germline CDR1 reads GTSNPN; CDR2 reads SVGIG (reference sequence). The CDR3 nucleotides are TGTGCCTGGATCCCCGGGACAGGGGGCTACAATGAGCAGTTCTTC. Its protein is CAWIPGTGGYNEQFF.

This clonotype has at least ten counts. The rearrangement joins TRBV29-1 to TRBJ2-1; the D gene is possibly TRBD2 (6 bases). In germline, CDR1 is SQVTM, CDR2 ANQGSEA. This CDR3 contains 12 residues. V was cut by 5 bases and J by 8 bases, with 13 bases left in between. CDR3 protein: CSVRLVRHEQFF. CDR3 DNA sequence: TGCAGCGTTAGACTAGTCCGGCATGAGCAGTTCTTC.

This clonotype appeared many times. The chain joins TRBV5-6 to TRBJ1-5, with 7 bases identical to TRBD1. J was trimmed by 4 bases and V by 4 bases; bases with no gene match: 8. Germline lookup yields CDR1 SGHDT and CDR2 YYEEEE. The CDR3 covers 15 residues. The CDR3 is CASSPRDSLNQPQHF. CDR3 in DNA: TGTGCCAGCAGCCCACGGGACAGTCTAAATCAGCCCCAGCATTTT.

This clonotype was observed many times. CDR3 residues: CASSFSGSGNNEQFF. CDR3 bases: TGTGCCAGTAGTTTCAGCGGGAGCGGGAACAATGAGCAGTTCTTC. The chain links TRBV19 to TRBJ2-1, with 8 bases that match TRBD2. Germline loops: CDR1 LNHDA, CDR2 SQIVND (reference sequence). J lost 5 bases, V lost 5 bases, and 8 bases had no gene match. CDR3 size: 15 residues.

A remark on this clonotype: No conserved phenylalanine or tryptophan is present at the end of the CDR3, so a read error is the likely explanation. This chain links TRBV7-2 with TRBJ2-3; 12 bases match TRBD2. The CDR3 covers 18 residues. The J segment lost 2 bases and the V segment lost 4 bases, leaving 10 bases of the junction unmatched. Germline loops: CDR1 SGHTA, CDR2 FQGNSA. CDR3: CASSSGLAGGGVTDTQYL. The DNA for the CDR3 is TGTGCCAGCAGCTCGGGGCTAGCGGGAGGGGGGGTCACAGATACGCAGTATCTT.

This clonotype occurred many times. V is TRBV20-1 and J is TRBJ2-7; D remains ambiguous. In germline, CDR1 is DFQATT, CDR2 SNEGSKA (reference sequence). Trimming cost V 5 bases and J 2 bases, with 4 bases left between them. The CDR3 covers 10 residues. The CDR3 reads CSAGPYEQYF. The CDR3 DNA reads as TGCAGTGCTGGTCCCTACGAGCAGTACTTC.

This clonotype occurred many times. The CDR3 DNA reads as TGTGCCAGCAGTGAATCTTGGAGGGGACTAGCGGGTACCGGGGAGCTGTTTTTT. It yields the protein CASSESWRGLAGTGELFF. V and J are TRBV2 and TRBJ2-2; TRBD2 matches at 12 bases. Germline loops: CDR1 SNHLY, CDR2 FYNNEI. Losses at the gene ends were 2 bases for V and 5 bases for J; bases not matched to a gene: 9. CDR3 length equals 18 residues.

This clonotype was recorded many times. V is TRBV20-1 and J is TRBJ2-2; 15 nucleotides agree with TRBD2. The CDR3 length is 20 residues. V was pared by 4 bases and J by 3 bases, with 15 bases of the junction left unmatched. Germline V lookup: CDR1 DFQATT, CDR2 SNEGSKA (reference sequence). CDR3 nucleotides: TGCAGTGCTACCGCTTATAAGGGACTAGCGGGAGGAAGGGACACCGGGGAGCTGTTTTTT. Amino acid sequence: CSATAYKGLAGGRDTGELFF.

This clonotype was counted many times. The chain has TRBV14 and TRBJ2-1; 11 nucleotides agree with TRBD2. Germline CDR1 is SGHDN and CDR2 is FVKESK. This CDR3 contains 15 residues. V shed 7 bases, J shed 0 bases, and the junction held 2 bases outside the gene matches. In DNA form, the CDR3 reads TGTGCCAGCACTAGCGGGGGGAGCTCCTACAATGAGCAGTTCTTC. Protein: CASTSGGSSYNEQFF.

This clonotype was seen ten or more times. V gene TRBV7-2 combines with J gene TRBJ1-1, with 8 nucleotides matching TRBD1. The CDR3 is 18 amino acids. V was clipped by 5 bases and J by 3 bases; unmatched bases: 17. The V gene's germline CDR1 is SGHTA and CDR2 FQGNSA. The CDR3 DNA reads TGTGCCAGCAGCCCTCGGAGGACAGGGAGGGTAAGATACACTGAAGCTTTCTTT. Translation gives CASSPRRTGRVRYTEAFF.

This clonotype was seen a few times. This rearrangement joins TRBV2 to TRBJ1-3; D not resolved. CDR3 length: 16 residues. Trimming cost V 1 base and J 0 bases, with 10 bases left between them. The germline V gene has CDR1 SNHLY and CDR2 FYNNEI. This CDR3 is CASSEEWISSGNTIYF. The CDR3 DNA sequence: TGTGCCAGCAGTGAAGAGTGGATCAGCTCTGGAAACACCATATATTTT.

This clonotype was seen at least ten times. The genes are TRBV6-1 and TRBJ1-5; 9 bases match TRBD1. This CDR3 region has 15 residues. V shed 4 bases, J shed 6 bases, and the junction held 7 bases outside the gene matches. In germline, CDR1 is MNHNS, CDR2 SASEGT. The CDR3 DNA sequence: TGTGCCAGCAGTGCTCTACAGGGGGCGGGTCAGCCCCAGCATTTT. This translates into CASSALQGAGQPQHF.

This clonotype was detected ten times or more. This chain connects TRBV4-1 to TRBJ1-5; the D gene is possibly TRBD1 (6 bases). The CDR3 consists of 14 residues. CDR1 and CDR2 from the germline V gene are MGHRA and YSYEKL. Trimming stripped 4 bases from V and 3 bases from J, with 10 bases between. CDR3 loop: CASSPTGSNQPQHF. CDR3 nucleotide sequence: TGCGCCAGCAGCCCTACAGGGTCCAATCAGCCCCAGCATTTT.

J is TRBJ1-1 and V is TRBV6-2 or TRBV6-3; 7 bases match TRBD1. The CDR3 consists of 16 residues. V trimming: 5 bases; J trimming: 0 bases; junction bases outside the gene matches: 9. CDR1 and CDR2 from the germline V gene are MNHEY and SVGEGT. The CDR3 DNA is TGTGCCAGCAGTACCTGGGACAGAAAGATGAACACTGAAGCTTTCTTT. It encodes CASSTWDRKMNTEAFF.

This clonotype was counted many times. CDR3 sequence (DNA): TGTGCCAGCAGACCACTAGCGGGAGGGCGCAATGAGCAGTTCTTC. The encoded protein is CASRPLAGGRNEQFF. The chain links TRBV7-9 to TRBJ2-1; 13 bases match TRBD2. Losses at the gene ends were 6 bases for V and 6 bases for J; bases not matched to a gene: 5. In germline, CDR1 is SEHNR, CDR2 FQNEAQ (reference sequence). The CDR3 runs to 15 residues.

The chain links TRBV20-1 to TRBJ2-1; 12 bases map to TRBD2. Germline values: CDR1 DFQATT, CDR2 SNEGSKA (reference sequence). V shed 5 bases, J shed 5 bases, and the junction held 7 bases outside the gene matches. This CDR3 region has 15 residues. The CDR3 is CSAFRTSGTHNEQFF. The CDR3 nucleotides read TGCAGTGCTTTTAGGACTAGCGGGACCCACAATGAGCAGTTCTTC.

This clonotype showed up just once. This sequence may be a read error, since a much larger clone differs from it by one base. This chain joins TRBV4-1 and TRBJ1-1; TRBD1 agrees at 7 bases. The V gene's germline CDR1 is MGHRA and CDR2 YSYEKL. The CDR3 is 14 residues long. The CDR3 bases are TGCGCCAGCAGCCAAGGACAGGGAAACACTGAAGCTGTCTTT. It translates to CASSQGQGNTEAVF.

This clonotype has just a few counts. Just one base apart from a much larger clone, this may be a read error. The genes are TRBV5-1 and TRBJ2-1; possibly TRBD1 for D (7 bases). The germline V gene encodes CDR1 SGHRS and CDR2 YFSETQ. The CDR3 is 15 residues long. CDR3 sequence: CANSLEGAPYKEQFF. As DNA, the CDR3 is TGCGCCAACAGCTTGGAGGGGGCCCCCTACAAGGAGCAGTTCTTC.

This clonotype has more than one count but fewer than ten. This chain links TRBV6-1 with TRBJ2-7; D is perhaps TRBD2 (6 bases). Looked up from germline, CDR1 is MNHNS and CDR2 is SASEGT. The CDR3 consists of 13 residues. Trimming stripped 5 bases from V and 2 bases from J, with 10 bases between. CDR3 protein: CASSRDFPYEQYF. In nucleotides, the CDR3 is TGTGCCAGCAGTCGGGACTTTCCCTACGAGCAGTACTTC.

This clonotype was detected a few times. Given a far larger clone just one base away, this is likely a sequencing read error. The rearrangement uses TRBV11-3 and TRBJ2-3; the D is unclear. Germline CDR1 and CDR2: SGHNT and YENEEA. V lost 5 bases and J 2 bases, leaving 11 bases between the germline ends. This CDR3 is 14 amino acids long. The CDR3 is CASSRGRDTDTQYF. The CDR3 DNA is TGTGCCAGCAGCCGCGGAAGAGACACAGATACGCAGTATTTT.

This clonotype has at least ten counts. This chain uses TRBV18 with TRBJ2-7; D perhaps matches TRBD2 (6 bases). V was shortened by 2 bases and J by 4 bases, with 9 bases between the two germline ends. Germline CDR1 is KGHSH and CDR2 is LQKENI. This CDR3 spans 13 amino acids. The CDR3 coding sequence is TGTGCCAGCTCACCAGGGAGCGGGTACGAGCAGTACTTC. Translation gives CASSPGSGYEQYF.

Regarding this clonotype: The junction departs from the called germline gene at one end, perhaps through a read error. The chain uses TRBV5-4 and TRBJ2-7, with D possibly being TRBD2 (6 bases). The CDR3 contains 16 residues. The germline V gene has CDR1 SGHNT and CDR2 YYREEE (reference sequence). CDR3 sequence reads: CASSSSVGGSPYGQYF. The CDR3 nucleotides read TGTGCCAGCAGCTCCTCTGTTGGAGGGAGCCCCTACGGGCAGTACTTC.

Ten or more counts support this clonotype. J is TRBJ1-4 and V is TRBV20-1; 8 bases map to TRBD1. This CDR3 contains 15 residues. V lost 5 bases and J lost 4; bases outside the gene matches: 9. The germline gives CDR1 DFQATT, CDR2 SNEGSKA (reference sequence). This CDR3 is CSAPDRVMGNEKLFF. CDR3 DNA: TGCAGTGCTCCGGACAGGGTGATGGGTAATGAAAAACTGTTTTTT.

In its sample, this clonotype was seen many times. The CDR3 loop is CASKAGLAGDYTQYF. CDR3 nucleotides: TGTGCCAGCAAAGCGGGACTAGCGGGAGACTATACGCAGTATTTT. This chain uses TRBV12-3 or TRBV12-4 with TRBJ2-3; TRBD2 matches at 14 bases. V was pared by 7 bases and J by 7 bases, with 7 bases of the junction left unmatched. The CDR3 runs 15 residues.

This clonotype was counted at least ten times. The J gene is TRBJ2-1, the V gene TRBV11-2; 10 bases map to TRBD2. The CDR3 is 17 amino acids. Losses at the gene ends were 0 bases for V and 9 bases for J; bases not matched to a gene: 11. Germline V gives CDR1 SGHAT, CDR2 FQNNGV. The CDR3 loop reads CASSLDSGLAGVSEQFF. CDR3 nucleotide sequence: TGTGCCAGCAGCTTAGATAGTGGGCTAGCGGGAGTATCTGAGCAGTTCTTC.

Ten or more counts support this clonotype. It may be a read error: a sequence one base away is much more abundant. The CDR3 sequence is CASSSAPSSYNEQFF. The CDR3 DNA is TGTGCCAGCAGTTCTGCGCCCAGCTCCTACAATGAGCAGTTCTTC. The chain carries TRBV12-3 or TRBV12-4 and TRBJ2-1, with D uncertain. The CDR3 covers 15 residues. The V end was cut by 4 bases, the J end by 0 bases, with 10 bases between.

The V gene is TRBV5-1, the J gene TRBJ2-1; 7 bases align to TRBD2. Germline V gives CDR1 SGHRS, CDR2 YFSETQ. The CDR3 length is 14 residues. V gave up 4 bases and J gave up 8 bases; unmatched junction bases: 9. DNA for the CDR3: TGCGCCAGCAGCCCTGGACTAGGTGAAGATGAGCAGTTCTTC. This gives the protein CASSPGLGEDEQFF. Using reference TRBV5-1 and TRBJ2-1 for the parts outside the CDR3, the full variable domain is KAGVTQTPRYLIKTRGQQVTLSCSPISGHRSVSWYQQTPGQGLQFLFEYFSETQRNKGNFPGRFSGRQFSNSRSEMNVSTLELGDSALYLCASSPGLGEDEQFFGPGTRLTVL.

This clonotype was seen repeatedly, ten times or more. J is TRBJ2-1 and V is TRBV5-1, with 9 bases that match TRBD1. V lost 7 bases and J lost 1; bases outside the gene matches: 9. From germline, CDR1 is SGHRS and CDR2 YFSETQ. The CDR3 length is 16 residues. CDR3 nucleotides: TGCGCCAGCGGCGTTCGGGGACAGGGATCCTACAATGAGCAGTTCTTC. This codes for CASGVRGQGSYNEQFF.

This clonotype was detected ten times or more. The rearrangement uses TRBV3-1 and TRBJ1-5; the D is unclear. CDR1 is LGHDT and CDR2 is YNNKEL in the germline V gene (reference sequence). The CDR3 has 14 residues. V was trimmed by 2 bases and J by 4 bases, leaving 9 bases between them. The CDR3 protein is CASSQTTGNQPQHF. CDR3 DNA: TGTGCCAGCAGCCAAACGACCGGGAATCAGCCCCAGCATTTT. The full variable domain, with the rest looked up from reference TRBV3-1 and TRBJ1-5, is DTAVSQTPKYLVTQMGNDKSIKCEQNLGHDTMYWYKQDSKKFLKIMFSYNNKELIINETVPNRFSPKSPDKAHLNLHINSLELGDSAVYFCASSQTTGNQPQHFGDGTRLSIL.